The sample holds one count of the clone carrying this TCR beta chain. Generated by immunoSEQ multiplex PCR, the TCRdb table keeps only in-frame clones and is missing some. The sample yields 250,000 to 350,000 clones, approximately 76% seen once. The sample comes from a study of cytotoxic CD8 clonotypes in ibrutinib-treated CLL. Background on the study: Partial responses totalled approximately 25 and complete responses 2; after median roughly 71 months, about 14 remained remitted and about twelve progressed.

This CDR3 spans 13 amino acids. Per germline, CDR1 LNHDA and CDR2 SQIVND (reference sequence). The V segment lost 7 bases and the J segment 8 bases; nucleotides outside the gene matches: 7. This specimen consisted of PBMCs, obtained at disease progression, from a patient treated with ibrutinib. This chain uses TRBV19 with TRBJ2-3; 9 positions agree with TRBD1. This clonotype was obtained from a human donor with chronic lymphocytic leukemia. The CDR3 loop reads CASKGTGLVTQYF. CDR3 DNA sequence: TGTGCCAGTAAGGGGACAGGGTTGGTTACGCAGTATTTT.